Below, one T cell receptor (beta chain) is given with its context. No antigen is known for it. The data are from a study of cytomegalovirus exposure and HLA in healthy donors. Findings of the study overall: The study listed under 200 cytomegalovirus-associated TCR beta chains.

From germline, CDR1 is MNHEY and CDR2 SMNVEV (reference sequence). The CDR3 contains 13 residues. Trimming pared 6 bases from V and 8 bases from J, leaving 11 bases between. 60 Vbeta and 13 Jbeta primers were used in PCR. The table came from immunoSEQ multiplex PCR; TCRdb's copy has only in-frame clones and leaves some out. The sample shows 150,000 to 200,000 clones, around 72% of them seen only once. Sequencing was carried out using PBMCs. This TCR was sampled from a man between 35 and 55 years old in good health and CMV-seropositive. The chain carries TRBV27 and TRBJ1-6, with D tentatively TRBD1 (6 bases). Here the CDR3 DNA reads TGTGCCAGCAGCGAAACAGGGTATTCACCCCTCCACTTT. This gives the protein CASSETGYSPLHF.